Shown below are 3 T cell receptor beta chains from a single sample sequenced in a study of a mutant IDH1 vaccine in newly diagnosed glioma. Profiling relied on immunoSEQ multiplex PCR, and the TCRdb table lists in-frame clones only, not all of them. Of 20,000 or so clones detected, roughly 84% appear once; the ten largest clones hold about 2.7%. Their antigens remain unidentified. Time point in this sample: week 47, end of study. Each vaccine dose was 300 ug of mutant IDH1 20-mer peptide, with topical imiquimod. The material was PBMCs, obtained from a glioma patient whose treatment included an IDH1 peptide vaccine. The receptor source for this set is a man aged 35 to 55 with glioma.

J is TRBJ1-1 and V is TRBV4-3; D gene unclear. CDR1 LGHNA and CDR2 YSLEER come from the germline V gene. This CDR3 is 15 amino acids long. V lost 0 bases to trimming and J lost 0 bases, with 8 bases between them. The CDR3 loop is CASSQDHGLNTEAFF. In nucleotides, the CDR3 is TGCGCCAGCAGCCAAGATCACGGGTTGAACACTGAAGCTTTCTTT.

The V and J genes are TRBV6-1 and TRBJ1-1; D is possibly TRBD1 (6 bases). V gave up 6 bases and J gave up 2 bases, with 13 bases separating them. The germline V gene has CDR1 MNHNS and CDR2 SASEGT. CDR3 length: 14 residues. In DNA form, the CDR3 reads TGTGCCAGCAGCCCAAGGGGGTCCAACACTGAAGCTTTCTTT. Translated, it gives CASSPRGSNTEAFF.

The rearrangement joins TRBV4-1 to TRBJ2-1; TRBD2 matches at 9 bases. The CDR3 runs 16 residues. Germline CDR1 MGHRA, CDR2 YSYEKL. V trimming: 0 bases; J trimming: 9 bases; junction bases outside the gene matches: 9. The CDR3 coding sequence is TGCGCCAGCAGCCAAGATCAGGCGGGAGGGCGAATTGAGCAGTTCTTC. Amino acids: CASSQDQAGGRIEQFF.